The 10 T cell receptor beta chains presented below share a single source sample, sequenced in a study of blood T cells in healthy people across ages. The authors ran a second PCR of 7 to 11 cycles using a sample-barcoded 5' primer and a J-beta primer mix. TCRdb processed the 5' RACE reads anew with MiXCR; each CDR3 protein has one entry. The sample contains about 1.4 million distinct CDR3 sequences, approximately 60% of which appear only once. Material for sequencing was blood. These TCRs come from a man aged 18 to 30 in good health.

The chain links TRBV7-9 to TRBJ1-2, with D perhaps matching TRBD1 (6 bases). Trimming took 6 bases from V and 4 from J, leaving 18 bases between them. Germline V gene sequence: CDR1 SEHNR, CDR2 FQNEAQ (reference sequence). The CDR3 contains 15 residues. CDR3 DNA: TGTGCCAGCAGTCAGATAGTGGACAGTATCTATGGCTACACCTTC. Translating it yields CASSQIVDSIYGYTF. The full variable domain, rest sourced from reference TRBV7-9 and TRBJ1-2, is DTGVSQNPRHKITKRGQNVTFRCDPISEHNRLYWYRQTLGQGPEFLTYFQNEAQLEKSRLLSDRFSAERPKGSFSTLEIQRTEQGDSAMYLCASSQIVDSIYGYTFGSGTRLTVV.

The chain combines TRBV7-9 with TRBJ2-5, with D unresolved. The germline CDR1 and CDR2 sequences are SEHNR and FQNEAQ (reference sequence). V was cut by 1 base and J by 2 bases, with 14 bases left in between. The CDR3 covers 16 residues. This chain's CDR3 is CASSLEGVGRQETQYF. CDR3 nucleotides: TGTGCCAGCAGCTTAGAGGGTGTCGGCAGGCAAGAGACCCAGTACTTC. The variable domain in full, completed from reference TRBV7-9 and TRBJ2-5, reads DTGVSQNPRHKITKRGQNVTFRCDPISEHNRLYWYRQTLGQGPEFLTYFQNEAQLEKSRLLSDRFSAERPKGSFSTLEIQRTEQGDSAMYLCASSLEGVGRQETQYFGPGTRLLVL.

The CDR3 DNA reads as TGTGCCAGCGGACTACAAACTCACGCCGAAGCTTTCTTT. Encoded protein: CASGLQTHAEAFF. The chain couples TRBV3-1 to TRBJ1-1; no definite D call. Trimming shortened V by 8 bases and J by 8 bases, and 18 bases separated the two germline ends. The CDR3 loop spans 13 amino acids. From germline, CDR1 is LGHDT and CDR2 YNNKEL (reference sequence).

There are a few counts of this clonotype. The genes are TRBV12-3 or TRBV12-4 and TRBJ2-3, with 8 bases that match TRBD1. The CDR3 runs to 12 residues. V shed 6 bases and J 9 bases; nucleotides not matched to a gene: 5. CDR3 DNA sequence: TGTGCCAGCAGGGACGGACAGGGAACGCAGTATTTT. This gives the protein CASRDGQGTQYF.

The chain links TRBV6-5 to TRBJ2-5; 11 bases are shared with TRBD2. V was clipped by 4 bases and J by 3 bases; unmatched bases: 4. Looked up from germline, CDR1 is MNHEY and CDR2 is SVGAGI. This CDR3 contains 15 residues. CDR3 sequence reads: CASSLSTSGKETQYF. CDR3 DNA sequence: TGTGCCAGCAGTTTATCGACTAGCGGGAAAGAGACCCAGTACTTC.

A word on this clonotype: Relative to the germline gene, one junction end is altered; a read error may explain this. CDR3 sequence: CASSQDLVNTEDFF. In nucleotides, the CDR3 is TGCGCCAGCAGCCAAGATCTGGTGAACACTGAAGATTTCTTT. This chain joins TRBV4-1 and TRBJ1-1, with unresolved D. From germline, CDR1 is MGHRA and CDR2 YSYEKL. CDR3 length equals 14 residues.

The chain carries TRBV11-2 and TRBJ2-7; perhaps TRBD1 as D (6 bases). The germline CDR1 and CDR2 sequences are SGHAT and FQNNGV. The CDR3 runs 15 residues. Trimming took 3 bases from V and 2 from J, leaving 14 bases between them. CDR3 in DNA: TGTGCCAGCAGCTTTTATACAGGGCCAACCTACGAGCAGTACTTC. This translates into CASSFYTGPTYEQYF.

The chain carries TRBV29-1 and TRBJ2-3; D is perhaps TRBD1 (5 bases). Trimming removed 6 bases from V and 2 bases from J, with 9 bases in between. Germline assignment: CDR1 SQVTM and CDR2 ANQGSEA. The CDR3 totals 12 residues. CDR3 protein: CSVSGATDTQYF. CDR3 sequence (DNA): TGCAGCGTGAGTGGGGCCACAGATACGCAGTATTTT.

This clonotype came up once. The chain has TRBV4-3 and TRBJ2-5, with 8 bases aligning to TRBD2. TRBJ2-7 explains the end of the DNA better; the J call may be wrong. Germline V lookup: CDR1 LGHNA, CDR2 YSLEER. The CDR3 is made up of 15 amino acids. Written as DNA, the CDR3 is TGCGCCAGCAGCCAAGACAGCGGGGGAGCGCACGAGCAGTACTTC. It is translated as CASSQDSGGAHEQYF.

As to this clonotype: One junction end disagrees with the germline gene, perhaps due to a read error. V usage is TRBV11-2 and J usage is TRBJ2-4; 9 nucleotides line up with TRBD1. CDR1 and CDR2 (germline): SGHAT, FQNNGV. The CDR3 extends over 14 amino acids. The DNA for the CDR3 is TGTGCCTGCAGTTCCGGGACAGGGATAAACATTCAGTACTTC. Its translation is CACSSGTGINIQYF.